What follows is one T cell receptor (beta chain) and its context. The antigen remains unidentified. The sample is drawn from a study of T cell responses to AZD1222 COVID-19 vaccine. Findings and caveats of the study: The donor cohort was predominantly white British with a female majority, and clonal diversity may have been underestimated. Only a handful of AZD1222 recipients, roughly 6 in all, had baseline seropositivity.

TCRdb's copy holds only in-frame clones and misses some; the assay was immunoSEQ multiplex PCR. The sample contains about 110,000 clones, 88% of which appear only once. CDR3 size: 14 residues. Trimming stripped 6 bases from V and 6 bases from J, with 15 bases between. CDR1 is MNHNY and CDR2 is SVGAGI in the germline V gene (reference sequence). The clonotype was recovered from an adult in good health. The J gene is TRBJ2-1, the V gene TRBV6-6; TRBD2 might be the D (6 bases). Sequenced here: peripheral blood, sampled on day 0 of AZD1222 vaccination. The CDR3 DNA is TGTGCCAGCAGCCAAGGACTATCCAGCAATGAGCAGTTCTTC. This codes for CASSQGLSSNEQFF.